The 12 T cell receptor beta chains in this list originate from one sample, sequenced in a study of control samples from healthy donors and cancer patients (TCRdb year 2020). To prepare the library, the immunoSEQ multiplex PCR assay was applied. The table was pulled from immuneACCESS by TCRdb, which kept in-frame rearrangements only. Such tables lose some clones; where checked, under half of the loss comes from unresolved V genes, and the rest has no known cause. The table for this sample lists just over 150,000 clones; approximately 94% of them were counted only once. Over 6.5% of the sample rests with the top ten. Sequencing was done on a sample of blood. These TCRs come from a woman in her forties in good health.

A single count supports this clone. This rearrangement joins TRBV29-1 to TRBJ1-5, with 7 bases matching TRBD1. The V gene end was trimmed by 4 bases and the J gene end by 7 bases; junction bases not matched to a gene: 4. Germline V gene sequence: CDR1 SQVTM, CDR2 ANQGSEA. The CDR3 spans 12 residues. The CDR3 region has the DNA TGCAGCGTTGGTCAGGGGGACCAGCCCCAGCATTTT. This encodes CSVGQGDQPQHF.

The CDR3 reads CASSQEGLAGGQETQYF. The CDR3, as DNA: TGTGCCAGCAGCCAAGAGGGACTAGCGGGGGGACAAGAGACCCAGTACTTC. This rearrangement joins TRBV3-1 (or the pseudogene TRBV3-2) to TRBJ2-5; 15 bases match TRBD2. Germline CDR1 LGHDT, CDR2 YNNKEL (reference sequence). J was trimmed by 2 bases and V by 0 bases; bases with no gene match: 1. There are 17 residues in the CDR3.

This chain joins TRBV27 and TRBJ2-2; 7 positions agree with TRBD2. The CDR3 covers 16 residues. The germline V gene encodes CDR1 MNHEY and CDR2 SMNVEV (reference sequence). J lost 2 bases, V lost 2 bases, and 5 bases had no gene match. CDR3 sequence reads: CASSLISGPNTGELFF. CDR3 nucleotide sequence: TGTGCCAGCAGTTTAATTAGCGGGCCAAACACCGGGGAGCTGTTTTTT.

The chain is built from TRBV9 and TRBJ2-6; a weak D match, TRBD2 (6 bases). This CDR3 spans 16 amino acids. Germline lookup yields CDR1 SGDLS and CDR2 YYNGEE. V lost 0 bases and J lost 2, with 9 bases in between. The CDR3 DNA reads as TGTGCCAGCAGCGTAGTGGGGGGAGCTGGGGCCAACGTCCTGACTTTC. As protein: CASSVVGGAGANVLTF.

As DNA, the CDR3 is TGTGCCACCAGCAGAGAGCCGGGACTAGCTGCAGATACGCAGTATTTT. Translation: CATSREPGLAADTQYF. The chain links TRBV15 to TRBJ2-3, with 9 bases lining up with TRBD2. Germline-derived CDR1 and CDR2 are LNHNV and YYDKDF (reference sequence). V gave up 0 bases and J gave up 4 bases; unmatched junction bases: 5. The CDR3 sequence is 16 residues long. Full variable domain (outside the CDR3, taken from reference TRBV15 and TRBJ2-3): DAMVIQNPRYQVTQFGKPVTLSCSQTLNHNVMYWYQQKSSQAPKLLFHYYDKDFNNEADTPDNFQSRRPNTSFCFLDIRSPGLGDTAMYLCATSREPGLAADTQYFGPGTRLTVL.

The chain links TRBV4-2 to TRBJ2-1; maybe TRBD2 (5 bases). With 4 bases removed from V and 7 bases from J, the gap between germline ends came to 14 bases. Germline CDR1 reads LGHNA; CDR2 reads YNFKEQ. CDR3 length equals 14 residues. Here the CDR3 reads CASSPNFQRNEQFF. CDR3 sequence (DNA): TGTGCCAGCAGCCCCAATTTCCAGCGGAATGAGCAGTTCTTC.

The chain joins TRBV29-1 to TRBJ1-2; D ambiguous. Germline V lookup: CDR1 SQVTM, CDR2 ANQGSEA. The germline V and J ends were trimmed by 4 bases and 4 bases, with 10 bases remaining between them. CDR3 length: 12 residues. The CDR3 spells CSVGRLAYGYTF. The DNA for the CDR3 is TGCAGCGTTGGGCGTCTCGCCTATGGCTACACCTTC. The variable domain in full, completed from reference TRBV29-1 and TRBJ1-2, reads SAVISQKPSRDICQRGTSLTIQCQVDSQVTMMFWYRQQPGQSLTLIATANQGSEATYESGFVIDKFPISRPNLTFSTLTVSNMSPEDSSIYLCSVGRLAYGYTFGSGTRLTVV.

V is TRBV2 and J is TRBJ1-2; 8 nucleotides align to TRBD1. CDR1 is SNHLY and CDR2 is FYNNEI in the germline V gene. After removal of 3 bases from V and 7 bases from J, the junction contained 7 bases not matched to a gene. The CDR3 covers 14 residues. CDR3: CASSDIQGASGYTF. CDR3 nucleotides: TGTGCCAGCAGTGACATCCAGGGGGCGAGTGGCTACACCTTC.

The CDR3 nucleotides read TGTGCCAGCAGCCAAGGGACATTGAACACTGAAGCTTTCTTT. Protein: CASSQGTLNTEAFF. The gene calls are TRBV9 and TRBJ1-1; tentatively, D is TRBD1 (6 bases). Germline CDR1 SGDLS, CDR2 YYNGEE. This CDR3 is built from 14 residues. Trimming removed 4 bases from V and 0 bases from J, with 10 bases in between.

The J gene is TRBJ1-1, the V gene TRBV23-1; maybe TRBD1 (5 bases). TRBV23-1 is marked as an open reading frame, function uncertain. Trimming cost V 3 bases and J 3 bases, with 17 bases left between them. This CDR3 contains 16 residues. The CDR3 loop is CASSHGAPGPDTEAFF. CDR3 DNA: TGCGCCAGCAGTCATGGGGCCCCGGGGCCGGACACTGAAGCTTTCTTT.

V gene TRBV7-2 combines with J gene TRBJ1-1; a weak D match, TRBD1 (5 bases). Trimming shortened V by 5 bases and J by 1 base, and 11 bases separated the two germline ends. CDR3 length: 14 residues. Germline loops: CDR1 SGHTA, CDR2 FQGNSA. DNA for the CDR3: TGTGCCAGCAGCCGCTGGGACCGGAACACTGAAGCTTTCTTT. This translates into CASSRWDRNTEAFF.

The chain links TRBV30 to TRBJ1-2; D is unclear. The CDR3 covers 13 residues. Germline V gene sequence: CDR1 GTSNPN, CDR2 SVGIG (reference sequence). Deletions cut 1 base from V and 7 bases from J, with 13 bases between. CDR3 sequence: CAWSGTGSGGYTF. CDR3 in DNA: TGTGCCTGGAGTGGGACGGGGTCCGGTGGCTACACCTTC.